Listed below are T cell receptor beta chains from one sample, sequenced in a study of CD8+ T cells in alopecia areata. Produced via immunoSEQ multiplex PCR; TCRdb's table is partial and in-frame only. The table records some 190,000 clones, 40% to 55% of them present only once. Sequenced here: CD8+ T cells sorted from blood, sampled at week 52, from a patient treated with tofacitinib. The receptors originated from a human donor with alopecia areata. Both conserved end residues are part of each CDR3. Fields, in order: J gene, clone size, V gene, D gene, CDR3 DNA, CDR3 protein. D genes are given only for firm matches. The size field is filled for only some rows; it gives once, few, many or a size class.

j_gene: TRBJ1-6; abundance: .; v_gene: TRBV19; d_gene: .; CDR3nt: TGTGCCTCCCTCGGGGGACGGAATTCACCCCTCCACTTT; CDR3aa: CASLGGRNSPLHF
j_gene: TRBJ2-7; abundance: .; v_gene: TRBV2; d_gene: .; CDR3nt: TGTGCCAGCAGTGACGGCGAAACCTACGAGCAGTACTTC; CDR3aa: CASSDGETYEQYF
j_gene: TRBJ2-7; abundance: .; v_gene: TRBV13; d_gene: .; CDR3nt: TGTGCCAGCAGCTTAGTTTCCTACGAGCAGTACTTC; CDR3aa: CASSLVSYEQYF
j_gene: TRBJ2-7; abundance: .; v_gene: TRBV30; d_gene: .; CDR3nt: TGTGCCTGGAGTTTTCGGCCAGGGAGCCATTACGAGCAGTACTTC; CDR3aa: CAWSFRPGSHYEQYF
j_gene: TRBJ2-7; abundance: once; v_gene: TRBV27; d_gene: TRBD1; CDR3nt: TGTGCCAGCAGTACCCTCCGGGACAGGAACGAGCAGTACTTC; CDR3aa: CASSTLRDRNEQYF
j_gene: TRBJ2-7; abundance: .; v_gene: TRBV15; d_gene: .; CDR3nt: TGTGCCACCAGCATCCTTCACGGGGGCGACCCCTACGAGCAGTACTTC; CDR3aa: CATSILHGGDPYEQYF
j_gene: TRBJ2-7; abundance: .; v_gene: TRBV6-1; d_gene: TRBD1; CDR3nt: TGTGCCAGCGCAAGTTCTGGGACAGGGTTTCGCGAGCAGTACTTC; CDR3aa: CASASSGTGFREQYF
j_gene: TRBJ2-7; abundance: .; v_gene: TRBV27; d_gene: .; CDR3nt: TGTGCCAGCAGTTTGGCCTCCTACGAGCAGTACTTC; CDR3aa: CASSLASYEQYF
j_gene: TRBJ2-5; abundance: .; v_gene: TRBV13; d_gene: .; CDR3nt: TGTGCCAGCAGCTCGAACCTCCGCGGGGCGAACCAAGAGACCCAGTACTTC; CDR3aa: CASSSNLRGANQETQYF
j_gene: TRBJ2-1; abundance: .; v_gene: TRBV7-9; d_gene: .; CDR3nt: TGTGCCAGCATCATGCCCCTGAGCTCCTACAATGAGCAGTTCTTC; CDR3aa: CASIMPLSSYNEQFF
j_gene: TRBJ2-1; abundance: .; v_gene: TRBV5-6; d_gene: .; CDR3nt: TGTGCCAGCAGCTTGGCCAGCGATGCTTACAATGAGCAGTTCTTC; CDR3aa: CASSLASDAYNEQFF
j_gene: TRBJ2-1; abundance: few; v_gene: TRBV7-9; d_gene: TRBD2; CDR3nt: TGTGCCAGCAGCCCCAAGACTAGCGGGGGGTCTGACAATGAGCAGTTCTTC; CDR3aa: CASSPKTSGGSDNEQFF
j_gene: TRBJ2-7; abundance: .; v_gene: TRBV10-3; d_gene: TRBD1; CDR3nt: TGTGCCATCAGTGAGGTTGAGGGGGCTGACGAGCAGTACTTC; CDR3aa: CAISEVEGADEQYF
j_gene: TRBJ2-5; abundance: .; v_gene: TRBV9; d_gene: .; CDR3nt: TGTGCCAGCAGCGTAGGCGACCAAGAGACCCAGTACTTC; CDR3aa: CASSVGDQETQYF
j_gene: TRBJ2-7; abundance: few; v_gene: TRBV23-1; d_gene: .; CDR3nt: TGCGCCAGCAGTCCAAAATCCGTGTTAGGTTACTACGAGCAGTACTTC; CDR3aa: CASSPKSVLGYYEQYF
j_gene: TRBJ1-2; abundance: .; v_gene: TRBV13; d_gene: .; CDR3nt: TGTGCCAGCAGCTTAGGAGGGGCTCATGGCTACACCTTC; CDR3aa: CASSLGGAHGYTF
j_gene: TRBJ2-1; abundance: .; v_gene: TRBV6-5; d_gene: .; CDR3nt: TGTGCCAGCAGTTACTCGATGGCTCGGGATGAGCAGTTCTTC; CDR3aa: CASSYSMARDEQFF
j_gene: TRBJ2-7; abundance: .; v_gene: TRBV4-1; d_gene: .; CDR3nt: TGCGCCAGCAGCCAAGATCCAGGGGATGCCTACGAGCAGTACTTC; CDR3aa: CASSQDPGDAYEQYF
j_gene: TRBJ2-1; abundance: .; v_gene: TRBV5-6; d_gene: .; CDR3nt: TGTGCCAGCAGCTTTAGCTATGAGCAGTTCTTC; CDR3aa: CASSFSYEQFF
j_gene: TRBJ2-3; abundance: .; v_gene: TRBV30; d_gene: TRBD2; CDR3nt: TGTGCCTGGAGTCCTAGCGGGGGGGCAGATACGCAGTATTTT; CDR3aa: CAWSPSGGADTQYF
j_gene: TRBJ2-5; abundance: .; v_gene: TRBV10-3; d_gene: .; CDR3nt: TGTGCCATCAGTTCGACCGAAGAGACCCAGTACTTC; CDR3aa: CAISSTEETQYF
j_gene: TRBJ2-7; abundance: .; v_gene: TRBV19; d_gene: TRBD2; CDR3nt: TGTGCCAGTAGTAACGGACTAGCCCACGAGCAGTACTTC; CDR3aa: CASSNGLAHEQYF
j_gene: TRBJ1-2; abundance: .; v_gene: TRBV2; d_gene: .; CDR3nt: TGTGCCAGCAGAGGCGACCGGGGGATTGACTATGGCTACACCTTC; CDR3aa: CASRGDRGIDYGYTF
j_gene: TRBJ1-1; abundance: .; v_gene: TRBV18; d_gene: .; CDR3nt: TGTGCCAGCTCACCAGGGTCGCGGGGTGTGAACACTGAAGCTTTCTTT; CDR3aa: CASSPGSRGVNTEAFF
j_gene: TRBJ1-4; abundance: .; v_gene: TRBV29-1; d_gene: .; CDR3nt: TGCAGCGTTGAAGATCATCAGGAAAAACTGTTTTTT; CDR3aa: CSVEDHQEKLFF
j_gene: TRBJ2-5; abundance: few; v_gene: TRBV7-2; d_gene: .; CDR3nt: TGTGCCAGCAGCTTATATGGGGTGAGGACGGAGACCCAGTACTTC; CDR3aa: CASSLYGVRTETQYF
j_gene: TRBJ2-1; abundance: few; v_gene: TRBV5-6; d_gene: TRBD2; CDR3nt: TGTGCCAGCACCAATCCCTCAGCGGGGGGCGCCAATGAGCAGTTCTTC; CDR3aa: CASTNPSAGGANEQFF
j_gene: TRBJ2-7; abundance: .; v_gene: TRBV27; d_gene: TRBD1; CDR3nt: TGTGCCAGCAGTGGACAGGGTGGGACCTACGAGCAGTACTTC; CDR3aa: CASSGQGGTYEQYF
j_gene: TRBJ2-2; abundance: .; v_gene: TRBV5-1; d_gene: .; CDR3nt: TGCGCCAGCAGCTTGGCGGGGTACACCGGGGAGCTGTTTTTT; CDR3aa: CASSLAGYTGELFF
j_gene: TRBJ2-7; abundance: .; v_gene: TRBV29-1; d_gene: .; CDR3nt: TGCAGCGGGATCTGGGCCTCCTACGAGCAGTACTTC; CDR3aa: CSGIWASYEQYF
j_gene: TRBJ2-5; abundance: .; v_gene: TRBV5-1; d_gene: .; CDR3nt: TGCGCCAGCAGCCCTAGGACGGGAAGAATGGAGACCCAGTACTTC; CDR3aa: CASSPRTGRMETQYF
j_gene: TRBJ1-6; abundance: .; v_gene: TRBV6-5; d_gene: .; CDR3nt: TGTGCATCGGGGGGCTCCTATAATTCACCCCTCCACTTT; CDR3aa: CASGGSYNSPLHF
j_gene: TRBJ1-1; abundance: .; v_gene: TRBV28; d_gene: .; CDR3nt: TGTGCCAGCAGTTTGCGAGGGGGTGAGGCTTTCTTT; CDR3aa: CASSLRGGEAFF
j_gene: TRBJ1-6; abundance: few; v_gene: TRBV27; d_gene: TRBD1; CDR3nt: TGTGCCAGCAGTTTACTCCAGGGGGCTATGGTTAATTCACCCCTCCACTTT; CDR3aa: CASSLLQGAMVNSPLHF
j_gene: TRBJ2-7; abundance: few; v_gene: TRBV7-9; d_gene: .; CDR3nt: TGTGCCAGCAGCTTAGAGGGGCCTGCCGAGCAGTACTTC; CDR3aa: CASSLEGPAEQYF
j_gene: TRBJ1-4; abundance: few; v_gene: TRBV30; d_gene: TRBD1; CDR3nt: TGTGCCTGGAGTGTAAACGGACAGGGGTATGAAAAACTGTTTTTT; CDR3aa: CAWSVNGQGYEKLFF
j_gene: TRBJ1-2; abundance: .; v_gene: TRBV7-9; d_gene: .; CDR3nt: TGTGCCAGCAGCTTAGACACAGCTCACTCTCGCTATGGCTACACCTTC; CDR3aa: CASSLDTAHSRYGYTF
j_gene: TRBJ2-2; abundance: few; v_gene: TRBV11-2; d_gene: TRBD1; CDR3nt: TGTGCCAGACAGGGGGCAGCCGGGGAGCTGTTTTTT; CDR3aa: CARQGAAGELFF
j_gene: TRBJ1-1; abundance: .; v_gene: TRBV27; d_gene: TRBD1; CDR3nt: TGTGCCAGCAGGTGGACAGGGACGAACACTGAAGCTTTCTTT; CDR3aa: CASRWTGTNTEAFF
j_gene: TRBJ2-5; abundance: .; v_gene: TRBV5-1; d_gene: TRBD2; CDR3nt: TGCGCCAGCAGCTTGGCCGGACTAGCAGAGACCCAGTACTTC; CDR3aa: CASSLAGLAETQYF
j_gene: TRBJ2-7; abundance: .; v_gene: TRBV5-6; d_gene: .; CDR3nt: TGTGCCAGCAGCTTGGGCCCACGCGAGCAGTACTTC; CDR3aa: CASSLGPREQYF
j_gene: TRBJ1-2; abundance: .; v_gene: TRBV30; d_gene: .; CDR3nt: TGTGCCTGGAGTGCTCCCCGGGGCTACACCTTC; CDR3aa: CAWSAPRGYTF
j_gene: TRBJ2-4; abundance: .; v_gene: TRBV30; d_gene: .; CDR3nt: TGTGCCTGGAGTGTCGAAGAAAAAAACATTCAGTACTTC; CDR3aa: CAWSVEEKNIQYF